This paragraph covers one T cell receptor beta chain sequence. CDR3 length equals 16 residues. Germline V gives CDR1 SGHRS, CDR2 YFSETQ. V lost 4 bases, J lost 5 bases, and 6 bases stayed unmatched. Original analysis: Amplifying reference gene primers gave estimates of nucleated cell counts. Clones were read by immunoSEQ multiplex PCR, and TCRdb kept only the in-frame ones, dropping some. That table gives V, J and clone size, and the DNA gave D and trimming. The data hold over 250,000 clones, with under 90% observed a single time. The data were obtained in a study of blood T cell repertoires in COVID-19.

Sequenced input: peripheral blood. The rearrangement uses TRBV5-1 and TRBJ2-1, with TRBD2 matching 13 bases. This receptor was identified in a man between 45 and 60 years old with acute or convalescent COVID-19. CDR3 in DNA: TGCGCCAGCAGCCTTCGGACTAGCGGGAGAAACAATGAGCAGTTCTTC. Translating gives CASSLRTSGRNNEQFF.